Sequencing of this T cell receptor (beta chain) was carried out in a study of beta chain features in type 1 diabetes. Investigators reverse transcribed all isolated RNA, so they sequenced expressed TCRB transcripts. Clones were sequenced by immunoSEQ multiplex PCR, and TCRdb holds only the in-frame ones, with some missing. Of about 350,000 clones listed, around a fifth are singletons. Naive, central memory, regulatory and stem cell-like memory cells within the CD4+ compartment were sorted using CD45RO/CCR7/CD25/CD127/CD95/CD27. Post-sort purity exceeded 95% for all sorted populations. Germline lookup yields CDR1 SQVTM and CDR2 ANQGSEA. Trimming shortened V by 7 bases and J by 8 bases, and 14 bases separated the two germline ends. The CDR3 totals 11 residues.

The sample consisted of naive CD4+ T cells from blood. The chain uses TRBV29-1 and TRBJ1-1; possible D gene TRBD1, 6 bases. This TCR derives from a woman under 30 in good health. The DNA of the CDR3 is TGCAGCGGGGAACAGGGAACAGAAGCTTTCTTT. The encoded protein is CSGEQGTEAFF.